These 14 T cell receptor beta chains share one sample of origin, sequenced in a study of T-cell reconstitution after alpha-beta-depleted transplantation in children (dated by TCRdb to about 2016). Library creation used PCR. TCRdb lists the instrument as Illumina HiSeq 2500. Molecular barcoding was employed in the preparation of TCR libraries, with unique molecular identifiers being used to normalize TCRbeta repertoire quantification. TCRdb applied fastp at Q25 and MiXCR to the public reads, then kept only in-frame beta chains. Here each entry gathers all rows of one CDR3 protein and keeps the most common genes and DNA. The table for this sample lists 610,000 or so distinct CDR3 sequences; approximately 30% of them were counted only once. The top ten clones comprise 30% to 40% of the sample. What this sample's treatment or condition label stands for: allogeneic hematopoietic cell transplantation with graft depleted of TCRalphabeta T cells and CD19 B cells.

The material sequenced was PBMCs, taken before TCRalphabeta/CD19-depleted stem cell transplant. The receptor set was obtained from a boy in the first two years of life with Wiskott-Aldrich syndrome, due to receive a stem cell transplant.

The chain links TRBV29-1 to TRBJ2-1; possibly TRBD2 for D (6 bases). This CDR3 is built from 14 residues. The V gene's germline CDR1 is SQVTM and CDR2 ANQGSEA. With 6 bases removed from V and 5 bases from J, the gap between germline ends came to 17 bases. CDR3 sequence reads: CSVGPSGLHNEQFF. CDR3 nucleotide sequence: TGCAGCGTCGGCCCATCGGGACTCCACAATGAGCAGTTCTTC.

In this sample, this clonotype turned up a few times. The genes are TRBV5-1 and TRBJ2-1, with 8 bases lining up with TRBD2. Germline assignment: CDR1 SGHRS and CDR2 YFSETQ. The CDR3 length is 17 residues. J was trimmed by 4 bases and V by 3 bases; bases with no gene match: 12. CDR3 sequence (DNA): TGCGCCAGCAGCTCACAAAGACTAGCGACAATATACAATGAGCAGTTCTTC. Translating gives CASSSQRLATIYNEQFF.

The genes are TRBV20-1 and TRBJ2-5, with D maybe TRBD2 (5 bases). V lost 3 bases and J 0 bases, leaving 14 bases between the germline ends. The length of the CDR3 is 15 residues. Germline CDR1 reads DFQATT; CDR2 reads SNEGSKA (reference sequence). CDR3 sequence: CSASSLSVYQETQYF. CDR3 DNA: TGCAGTGCTAGTTCCCTTAGCGTATACCAAGAGACCCAGTACTTC.

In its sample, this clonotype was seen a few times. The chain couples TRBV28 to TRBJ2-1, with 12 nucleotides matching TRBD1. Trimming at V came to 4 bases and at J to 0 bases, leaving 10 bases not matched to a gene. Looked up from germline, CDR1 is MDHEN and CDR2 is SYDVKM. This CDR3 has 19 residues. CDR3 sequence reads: CASSSTGQGARGSYNEQFF. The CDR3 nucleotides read TGTGCCAGCAGTTCGACGGGACAGGGGGCGCGGGGCTCCTACAATGAGCAGTTCTTC.

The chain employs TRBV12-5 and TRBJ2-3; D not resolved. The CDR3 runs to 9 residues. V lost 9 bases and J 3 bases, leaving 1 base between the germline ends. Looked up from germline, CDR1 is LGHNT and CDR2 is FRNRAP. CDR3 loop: CARTDTQYF. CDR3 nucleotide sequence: TGTGCTAGAACAGATACGCAGTATTTT.

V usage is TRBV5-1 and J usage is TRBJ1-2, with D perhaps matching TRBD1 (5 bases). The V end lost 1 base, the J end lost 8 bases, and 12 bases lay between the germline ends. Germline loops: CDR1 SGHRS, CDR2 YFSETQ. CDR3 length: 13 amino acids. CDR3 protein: CASSLIPGNGYTF. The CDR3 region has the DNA TGCGCCAGCAGCTTGATACCAGGGAACGGCTACACCTTC.

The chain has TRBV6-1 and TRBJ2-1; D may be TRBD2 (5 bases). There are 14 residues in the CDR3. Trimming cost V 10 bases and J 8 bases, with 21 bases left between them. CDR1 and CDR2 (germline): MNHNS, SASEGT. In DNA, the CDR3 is TGTGCCATCCATTCCTTCGGGATACCCTATGAGCAGTTCTTC. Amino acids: CAIHSFGIPYEQFF.

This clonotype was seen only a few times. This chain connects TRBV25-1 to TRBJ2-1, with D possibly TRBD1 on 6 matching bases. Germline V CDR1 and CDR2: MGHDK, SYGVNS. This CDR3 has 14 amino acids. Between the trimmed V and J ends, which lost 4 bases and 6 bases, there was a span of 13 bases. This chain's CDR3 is CASSVHRVSNEQFF. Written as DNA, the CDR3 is TGTGCCAGCAGTGTCCACAGGGTCAGCAATGAGCAGTTCTTC.

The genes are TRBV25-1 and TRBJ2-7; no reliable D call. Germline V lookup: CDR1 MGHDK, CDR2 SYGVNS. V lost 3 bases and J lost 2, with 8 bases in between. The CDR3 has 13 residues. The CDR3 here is CASSEPGTYEQYF. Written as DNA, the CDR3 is TGTGCCAGCAGTGAGCCGGGCACCTACGAGCAGTACTTC.

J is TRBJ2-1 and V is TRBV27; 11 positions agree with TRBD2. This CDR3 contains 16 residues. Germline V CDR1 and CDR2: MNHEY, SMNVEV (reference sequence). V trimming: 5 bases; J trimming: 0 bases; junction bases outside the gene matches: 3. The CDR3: CASSPLAGVSYNEQFF. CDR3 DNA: TGTGCCAGCAGTCCACTAGCGGGAGTCTCCTACAATGAGCAGTTCTTC.

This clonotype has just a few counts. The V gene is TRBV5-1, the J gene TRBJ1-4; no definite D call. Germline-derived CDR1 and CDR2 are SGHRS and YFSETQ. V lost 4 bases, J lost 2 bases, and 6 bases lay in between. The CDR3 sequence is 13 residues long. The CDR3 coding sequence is TGCGCCAGCAGCGCGGGTACTAATGAAAAACTGTTTTTT. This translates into CASSAGTNEKLFF.

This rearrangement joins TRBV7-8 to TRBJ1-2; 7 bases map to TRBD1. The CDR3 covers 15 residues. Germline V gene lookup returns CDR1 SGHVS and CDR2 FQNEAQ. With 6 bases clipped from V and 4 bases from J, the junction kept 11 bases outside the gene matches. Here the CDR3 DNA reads TGTGCCAGCAGTATTAACCGGGACAGCCTCTATGGCTACACCTTC. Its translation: CASSINRDSLYGYTF. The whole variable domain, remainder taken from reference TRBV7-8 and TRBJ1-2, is GAGVSQSPRYKVAKRGQDVALRCDPISGHVSLFWYQQALGQGPEFLTYFQNEAQLDKSGLPSDRFFAERPEGSVSTLKIQRTQQEDSAVYLCASSINRDSLYGYTFGSGTRLTVV.

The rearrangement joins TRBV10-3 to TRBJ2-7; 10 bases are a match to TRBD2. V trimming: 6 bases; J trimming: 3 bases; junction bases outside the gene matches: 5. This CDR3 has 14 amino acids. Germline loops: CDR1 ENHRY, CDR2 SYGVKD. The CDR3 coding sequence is TGTGCCATCAGCGTCCTAGCGGGGGTCTACGAGCAGTACTTC. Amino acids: CAISVLAGVYEQYF.

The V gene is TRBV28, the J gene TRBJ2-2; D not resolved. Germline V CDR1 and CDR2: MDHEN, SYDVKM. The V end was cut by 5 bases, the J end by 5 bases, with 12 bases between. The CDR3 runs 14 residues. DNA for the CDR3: TGTGCCAGCAGTGTTACCCGGTGGACCGGGGAGCTGTTTTTT. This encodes CASSVTRWTGELFF.